One and the same sample provided the 15 T cell receptor beta chains below, sequenced in a study of blood T cell repertoires in COVID-19 (dated by TCRdb to 2019 to 2021). The method was the immunoSEQ multiplex PCR assay. TCRdb took this table from immuneACCESS and kept in-frame rearrangements with V and J called. Such tables lack part of the clones; where checked against another copy, unresolved V genes explain under half of the gap, and the rest is unexplained. The sample has about 270,000 clones on record, 85% to 95% of them singletons. Together, the top ten hold 2.8% of the sample. The sequencing input was PBMCs or T cells enriched from blood (not recorded which). The receptors shown here come from a man aged 40-49 years who had been exposed to COVID-19.

J is TRBJ2-7 and V is TRBV24-1; possibly TRBD2 for D (7 bases). Trimming pared 5 bases from V and 0 bases from J, leaving 10 bases between. CDR1 KGHDR and CDR2 SFDVKD come from the germline V gene. The CDR3 totals 14 residues. The CDR3 region is CATSAGGLSYEQYF. The CDR3 DNA reads TGTGCCACCAGTGCCGGGGGGCTCTCCTACGAGCAGTACTTC.

J is TRBJ2-2 and V is TRBV3-1 (or the pseudogene TRBV3-2); D is perhaps TRBD1 (6 bases). The V and J ends lost 3 bases and 5 bases respectively, with 13 bases between them. CDR1 and CDR2 (germline): LGHDT, YNNKEL (reference sequence). The CDR3 runs to 15 residues. The CDR3 here is CASSHGARGTGELFF. The CDR3 coding sequence is TGTGCCAGCAGCCACGGAGCCAGGGGTACCGGGGAGCTGTTTTTT.

J is TRBJ1-3 and V is TRBV7-9, with D unresolved. The CDR3 extends over 14 amino acids. V shed 4 bases and J shed 0 bases, with 7 bases lying between them. Germline V gene data show CDR1 as SEHNR and CDR2 as FQNEAQ (reference sequence). The CDR3 region is CASSSESSGNTIYF. In nucleotides, the CDR3 is TGTGCCAGCAGCTCAGAAAGCTCTGGAAACACCATATATTTT.

The chain combines TRBV13 with TRBJ2-1; the match to TRBD2 covers 13 bases. After removal of 5 bases from V and 5 bases from J, the junction contained 3 bases not matched to a gene. Germline V CDR1 and CDR2: PRHDT, FYEKMQ (reference sequence). This CDR3 is built from 15 residues. CDR3 DNA: TGTGCCAGCAGCAGGGGACTAGCGGGGAACAATGAGCAGTTCTTC. This encodes CASSRGLAGNNEQFF.

The chain employs TRBV28 and TRBJ1-1; no reliable D call. This CDR3 has 13 amino acids. Per germline, CDR1 MDHEN and CDR2 SYDVKM. Trimming left V 6 bases short and J 2 bases short, with 10 bases between. As DNA, the CDR3 is TGTGCCAGCAGCTCGAGGGCTAACACTGAAGCTTTCTTT. Encoded protein: CASSSRANTEAFF.

V usage is TRBV7-6 and J usage is TRBJ2-1; TRBD2 aligns across 12 bases. The CDR3 covers 16 residues. V was pared by 4 bases and J by 9 bases, with 10 bases of the junction left unmatched. The germline gives CDR1 SGHVS, CDR2 FNYEAQ. The CDR3 sequence is CASSSGLAGSGGEQFF. The CDR3 bases are TGTGCCAGCAGCTCAGGACTAGCGGGATCGGGTGGTGAGCAGTTCTTC.

The V and J genes are TRBV11-3 and TRBJ2-1, with TRBD1 identical over 9 bases. The germline gives CDR1 SGHNT, CDR2 YENEEA. There are 15 residues in the CDR3. After removal of 3 bases from V and 6 bases from J, the junction contained 6 bases not matched to a gene. CDR3 region: CASSLGTGFSNEQFF. CDR3 nucleotide sequence: TGTGCCAGCAGCTTGGGGACAGGGTTCTCCAATGAGCAGTTCTTC.

The rearrangement uses TRBV6-2 or TRBV6-3 and TRBJ2-1; the D gene is possibly TRBD1 (5 bases). This CDR3 contains 17 residues. Trimming took off 2 bases at V and 2 bases at J, with 16 bases between the two ends. Germline CDR1 is MNHEY and CDR2 is SVGEGT. CDR3: CASSYGPGMAAYNEQFF. In DNA form, the CDR3 reads TGTGCCAGCAGTTACGGTCCAGGGATGGCTGCCTACAATGAGCAGTTCTTC.

J is TRBJ2-1 and V is TRBV5-4, with 10 bases that match TRBD2. This CDR3 has 14 residues. Germline CDR1 and CDR2: SGHNT and YYREEE (reference sequence). Trimming cost V 5 bases and J 5 bases; bases outside gene matches: 4. The DNA for the CDR3 is TGTGCCAGCAGTCGGACTAGCGGAAACAATGAGCAGTTCTTC. Translation: CASSRTSGNNEQFF.

The CDR3, as DNA: TGTGCCACCAAAGCGGGAACGAACACCGGGGAGCTGTTTTTT. It is translated as CATKAGTNTGELFF. The chain has TRBV10-3 and TRBJ2-2; 7 bases line up with TRBD2. Germline CDR1 reads ENHRY; CDR2 reads SYGVKD. There are 14 residues in the CDR3. Unmatched junction bases numbered 5, after V lost 10 bases and J lost 0 bases.

The chain recombines TRBV13 with TRBJ2-7; no reliable D call. Germline V gene data show CDR1 as PRHDT and CDR2 as FYEKMQ (reference sequence). The CDR3 sequence is 12 residues long. V shed 6 bases and J shed 2 bases, with 8 bases lying between them. As DNA, the CDR3 is TGTGCCAGCAGGACTTCGCCCTACGAGCAGTACTTC. It codes for CASRTSPYEQYF.

The chain recombines TRBV6-5 with TRBJ2-7, with TRBD2 identical over 7 bases. Germline V gene lookup returns CDR1 MNHEY and CDR2 SVGAGI. V was pared by 7 bases and J by 2 bases, with 8 bases of the junction left unmatched. The CDR3 is made up of 14 amino acids. CDR3 coding DNA: TGTGCCAGCACCCAGGGAGGGGCGGCCTACGAGCAGTACTTC. Translated: CASTQGGAAYEQYF.

This sequence joins TRBV9 and TRBJ2-3, with 11 bases lining up with TRBD2. Germline loops: CDR1 SGDLS, CDR2 YYNGEE. The CDR3 sequence is 17 residues long. After removal of 0 bases from V and 2 bases from J, the junction contained 5 bases not matched to a gene. The CDR3 nucleotides read TGTGCCAGCAGCGTAGCGCTAGCGGGAGGACCCACAGATACGCAGTATTTT. Translation gives CASSVALAGGPTDTQYF.

V usage is TRBV28 and J usage is TRBJ2-2; D might be TRBD2 (5 bases). The germline gives CDR1 MDHEN, CDR2 SYDVKM. CDR3 size: 15 residues. Trimming took 7 bases from V and 6 from J, leaving 18 bases between them. The CDR3 nucleotides are TGTGCCAGCAACCTCATTTCCACTAGAGCCGGGGAGCTGTTTTTT. Protein sequence: CASNLISTRAGELFF.

The genes are TRBV2 and TRBJ1-5; TRBD1 agrees at 7 bases. Germline V gene data show CDR1 as SNHLY and CDR2 as FYNNEI. Trimming took 6 bases from V and 4 from J; bases not matched to a gene: 3. The CDR3 has 13 residues. The CDR3 protein is CASRGTVNQPQHF. In DNA, the CDR3 is TGTGCCAGCAGGGGGACAGTAAATCAGCCCCAGCATTTT.